This is a list of T cell receptor beta chains from one sample in a study of cytomegalovirus exposure and HLA in healthy donors. Libraries were prepared by immunoSEQ multiplex PCR; TCRdb keeps only in-frame clonotypes and omits some of them. The repertoire holds approximately 170,000 clones, with roughly two thirds as singletons. The sample comprised PBMCs. Receptor source: a woman aged 40 to 50 in good health and CMV-seropositive. Both conserved end residues are trimmed from each CDR3. The D gene is left open where the match is weak.

D gene,V gene,CDR3 protein
TRBD2,TRBV19,ASIKSETSGSSYNEQF
-,TRBV7-9,ASSLGTVDGYP
-,TRBV28,ASSLFRAVQETQY
TRBD1,TRBV5-6,ASSLGGQGLVTDTQY
TRBD2,TRBV9,ASSPSGGTTYEQY
TRBD2,TRBV7-2,ASSQWASGGAFYNEQF
TRBD1,TRBV5-1,ASSTRDRGNTEAF
TRBD1,TRBV11-3,ASSLGQGTNNEQF
TRBD1,TRBV6-5,ARGQGRQPQH
TRBD1,TRBV18,ASSPDRGFTEAF
TRBD2,TRBV4-2,ASSQLGLAGGSSTDTQY
TRBD2,TRBV5-4,ASSQNGGAGNNEQF
TRBD1,TRBV5-8,ASSLDRGIGTEAF
TRBD1,TRBV18,ASSQGTGNYGYT
-,TRBV5-4,ASSLDGNRNQPQN
-,TRBV19,ASTFQQGNQPQH
-,TRBV27,ASSFVRGQETQY
-,TRBV28,ASSAIQGLGSNYGYT
TRBD1,TRBV28,ASSSPTGRYGYT
-,TRBV18,ASSPRQQETQY
-,TRBV27,ASRSGSTDTQY
TRBD2,TRBV28,ASGGLAGTGELF
-,TRBV6-5,ASSGLADGTEAF
TRBD2,TRBV10-3,AISEQAGVAYNEQF
TRBD1,TRBV4-3,ASSRDREDTGELF
TRBD2,TRBV12-5,ASGSGASSGRALDTQY
TRBD1,TRBV7-9,ASSRGQMAF
TRBD2,TRBV28,ASSQTSGRFYEQY
TRBD1,TRBV29-1,SVDRGGETDTQY
TRBD1,TRBV10-3,AITRTGGGYT
TRBD1,TRBV6-5,ASSPGTGTDTQY
TRBD1,TRBV7-9,ASSSRGLTYEQY
TRBD2,TRBV4-3,ASSQDLAGYNEQF
TRBD1,TRBV9,ASSGILPGQGLSGANVLT
-,TRBV7-9,ASRQGPGNTIY
-,TRBV6-1,ASSLSNTEAF
TRBD1,TRBV27,ASSDRTGQGLSNSPLH
-,TRBV28,ASSTQGSGELF
-,TRBV5-1,ASSESGTTSTDTQY
-,TRBV18,ASSPTQGYGYT
TRBD1,TRBV28,ASSDIQQGSGQPQH
-,TRBV10-3,AIRLGQNEAF
TRBD1,TRBV4-1,ASSPGQGAFTEAF
TRBD2,TRBV27,ASSASGSTDTQY
-,TRBV14,ASSQARGSGTEAF
TRBD2,TRBV28,ASSLTSGNTDTQY
TRBD1,TRBV5-4,ASSLGTGNSYEQY
-,TRBV2,ASRDTGAYGYT
-,TRBV7-9,ASSLAGQGGTEAF
TRBD1,TRBV27,ATLQGSEQY
-,TRBV4-1,ASSQEEGRGTQY
TRBD1,TRBV28,ASSFWDRGGETQY
-,TRBV4-1,ASSQRGKGSHEQF
-,TRBV5-1,ASSFEGQGSNTIY
TRBD1,TRBV18,ASSPLTGEETQY